This T cell receptor (beta chain) originates from a study of blood T cell repertoires in COVID-19. Enrollment of patients from Seattle took place during active infection, with longitudinal follow-up. Germline values: CDR1 MNHEY, CDR2 SVGEGT. Trimming took 6 bases from V and 5 from J; bases not matched to a gene: 4. The CDR3 length is 14 residues. Some clones are missing from TCRdb's copy, which holds only in-frame ones; the method was immunoSEQ multiplex PCR. Here the sample spans approximately 70,000 clones, approximately 93% being singletons. This rearrangement joins TRBV6-2 or TRBV6-3 to TRBJ2-2; 9 nucleotides match TRBD2. The receptor's source is a man aged 45-60 years with COVID-19, enrolled during active disease. Sequencing was performed on peripheral blood. CDR3 DNA: TGTGCCAGCAGCTTAGCGGGAGTTACCGGGGAGCTGTTTTTT. Protein product: CASSLAGVTGELFF.